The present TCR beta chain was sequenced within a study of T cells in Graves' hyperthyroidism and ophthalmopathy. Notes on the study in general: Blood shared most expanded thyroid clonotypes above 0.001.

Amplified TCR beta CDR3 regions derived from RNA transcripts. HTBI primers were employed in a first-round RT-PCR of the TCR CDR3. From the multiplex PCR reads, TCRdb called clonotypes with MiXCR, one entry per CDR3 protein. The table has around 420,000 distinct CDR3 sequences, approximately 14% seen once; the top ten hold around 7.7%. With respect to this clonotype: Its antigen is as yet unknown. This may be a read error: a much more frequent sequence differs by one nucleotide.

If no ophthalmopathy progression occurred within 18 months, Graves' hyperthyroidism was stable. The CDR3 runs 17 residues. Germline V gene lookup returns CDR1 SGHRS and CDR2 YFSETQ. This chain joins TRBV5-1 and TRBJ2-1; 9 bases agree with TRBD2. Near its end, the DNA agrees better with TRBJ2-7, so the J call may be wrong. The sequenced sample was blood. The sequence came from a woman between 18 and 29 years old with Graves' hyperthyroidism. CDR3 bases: TGCGCCAGCAGCTTGACCCCCAGCGGGGGGTCGTACAATGAGCAGTACTTC. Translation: CASSLTPSGGSYNEQYF.